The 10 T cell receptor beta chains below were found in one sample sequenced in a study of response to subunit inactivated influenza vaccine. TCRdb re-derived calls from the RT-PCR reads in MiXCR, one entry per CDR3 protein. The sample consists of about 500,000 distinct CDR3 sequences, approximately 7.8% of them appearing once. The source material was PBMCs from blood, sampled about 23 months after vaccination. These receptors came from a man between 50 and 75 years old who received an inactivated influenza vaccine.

CDR3 residues: CASSPKDGIPSYNEQFF. For the CDR3, the DNA is TGTGCCAGCAGCCCCAAGGACGGTATCCCCTCCTACAATGAGCAGTTCTTC. The chain links TRBV7-3 to TRBJ2-1; unclear D gene. V gave up 5 bases and J gave up 0 bases, with 17 bases separating them. This CDR3 has 17 residues. Germline lookup yields CDR1 SGHTA and CDR2 FQGTGA.

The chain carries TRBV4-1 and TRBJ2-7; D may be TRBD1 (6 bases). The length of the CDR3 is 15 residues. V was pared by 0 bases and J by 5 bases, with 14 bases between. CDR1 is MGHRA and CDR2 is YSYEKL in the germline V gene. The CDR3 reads CASSQDHRALDEQYF. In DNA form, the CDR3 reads TGCGCCAGCAGCCAAGACCACAGGGCGTTGGACGAGCAGTACTTC.

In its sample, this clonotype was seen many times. The CDR3 loop reads CASSQDRLTGEQFF. Written as DNA, the CDR3 is TGTGCCAGCAGCCAAGATCGCCTCACGGGGGAGCAGTTCTTC. J is TRBJ2-1 and V is TRBV3-1; weak D call: TRBD2 (5 bases). Trimming shortened V by 0 bases and J by 10 bases, and 13 bases separated the two germline ends. The CDR3 consists of 14 residues. Germline CDR1 and CDR2: LGHDT and YNNKEL (reference sequence).

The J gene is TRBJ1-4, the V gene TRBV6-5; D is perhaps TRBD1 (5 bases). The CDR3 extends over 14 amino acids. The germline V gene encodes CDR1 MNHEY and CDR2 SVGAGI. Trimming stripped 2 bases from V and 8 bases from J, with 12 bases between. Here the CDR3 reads CASSYAAWDEKLFF. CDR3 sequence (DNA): TGTGCCAGCAGTTACGCCGCCTGGGACGAAAAACTGTTTTTT.

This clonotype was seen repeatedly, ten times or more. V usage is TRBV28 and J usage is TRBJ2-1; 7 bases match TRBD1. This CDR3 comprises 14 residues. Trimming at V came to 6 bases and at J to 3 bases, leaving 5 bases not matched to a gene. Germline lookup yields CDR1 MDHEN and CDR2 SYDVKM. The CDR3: CASRQTGNYNEQFF. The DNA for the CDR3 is TGTGCCAGCAGGCAGACAGGGAACTACAATGAGCAGTTCTTC.

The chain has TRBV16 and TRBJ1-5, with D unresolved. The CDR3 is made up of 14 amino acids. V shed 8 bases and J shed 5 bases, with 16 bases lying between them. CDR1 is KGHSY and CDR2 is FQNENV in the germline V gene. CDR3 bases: TGTGCCAGCGGCCCCTCCCCCGGGGATCAGCCCCAGCATTTT. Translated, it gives CASGPSPGDQPQHF.

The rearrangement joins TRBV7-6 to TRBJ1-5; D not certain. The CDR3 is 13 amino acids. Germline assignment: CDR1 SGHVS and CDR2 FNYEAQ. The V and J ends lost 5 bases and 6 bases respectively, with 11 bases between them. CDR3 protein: CASSVGLGQPQHF. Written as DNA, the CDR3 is TGTGCCAGCAGCGTGGGTCTGGGTCAGCCCCAGCATTTT.

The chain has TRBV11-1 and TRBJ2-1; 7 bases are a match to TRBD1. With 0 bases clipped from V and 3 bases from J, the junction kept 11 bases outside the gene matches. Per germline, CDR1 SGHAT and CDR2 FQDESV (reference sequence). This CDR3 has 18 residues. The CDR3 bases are TGTGCCAGCAGCTTAGCCGCCGGGACAGTGGGGGACTACAATGAGCAGTTCTTC. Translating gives CASSLAAGTVGDYNEQFF.

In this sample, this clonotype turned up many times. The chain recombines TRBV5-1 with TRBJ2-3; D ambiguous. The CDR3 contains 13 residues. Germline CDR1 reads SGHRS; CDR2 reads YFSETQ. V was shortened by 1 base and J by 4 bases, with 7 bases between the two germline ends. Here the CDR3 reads CASSLPGADTQYF. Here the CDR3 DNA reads TGCGCCAGCAGCTTGCCTGGGGCAGATACGCAGTATTTT.

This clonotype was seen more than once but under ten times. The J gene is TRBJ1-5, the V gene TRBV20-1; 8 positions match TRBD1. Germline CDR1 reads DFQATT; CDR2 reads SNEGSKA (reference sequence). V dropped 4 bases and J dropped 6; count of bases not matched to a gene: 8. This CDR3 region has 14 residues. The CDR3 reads CSATMTGAGQPQHF. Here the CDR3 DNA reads TGCAGTGCTACAATGACAGGGGCTGGTCAGCCCCAGCATTTT.